These 15 T cell receptor beta chains came from one sample sequenced in a study of cytomegalovirus exposure and HLA in healthy donors. With 60 Vbeta and 13 Jbeta primers, the PCR was carried out. The data were produced by immunoSEQ multiplex PCR, yet TCRdb's version contains in-frame clones alone and is incomplete. The data show approximately 140,000 clones, 78% seen once. Sequenced sample: PBMCs. The receptors originated from a male donor in good health and CMV-seronegative.

The chain has TRBV30 and TRBJ2-1; 13 bases agree with TRBD2. The CDR3 is made up of 14 amino acids. With 4 bases clipped from V and 7 bases from J, the junction kept 4 bases outside the gene matches. Germline loops: CDR1 GTSNPN, CDR2 SVGIG (reference sequence). DNA for the CDR3: TGTGCCTGGAAGACTAGCGGGGGGACTAATGAGCAGTTCTTC. Residues: CAWKTSGGTNEQFF.

This sequence joins TRBV19 and TRBJ2-2, with 10 bases matching TRBD1. The CDR3 length is 15 residues. CDR1 and CDR2 (germline): LNHDA, SQIVND (reference sequence). V dropped 3 bases and J dropped 8; count of bases not matched to a gene: 6. The CDR3 DNA reads TGTGCCAGTAGTATGACAGGGGGCCTTGGGGGGGAGCTGTTTTTT. This gives the protein CASSMTGGLGGELFF. The whole variable domain, remainder taken from reference TRBV19 and TRBJ2-2, is DGGITQSPKYLFRKEGQNVTLSCEQNLNHDAMYWYRQDPGQGLRLIYYSQIVNDFQKGDIAEGYSVSREKKESFPLTVTSAQKNPTAFYLCASSMTGGLGGELFFGEGSRLTVL.

This chain joins TRBV12-5 and TRBJ2-5; 9 nucleotides agree with TRBD2. V shed 0 bases, J shed 7 bases, and the junction held 27 bases outside the gene matches. The germline V gene encodes CDR1 LGHNT and CDR2 FRNRAP. This CDR3 comprises 22 residues. This chain's CDR3 is CASGLVRMESSASGEKQVTQYF. CDR3 bases: TGTGCTAGTGGTTTGGTACGGATGGAATCATCAGCTAGCGGGGAGAAGCAGGTGACCCAGTACTTC.

V is TRBV9 and J is TRBJ2-3; 12 bases line up with TRBD2. Germline CDR1 SGDLS, CDR2 YYNGEE. The CDR3 length is 20 residues. V was pared by 1 base and J by 3 bases, with 15 bases of the junction left unmatched. This chain's CDR3 is CASSVPSGGATGGLTDTQYF. In DNA, the CDR3 is TGTGCCAGCAGCGTACCTAGCGGGGGGGCGACAGGCGGACTTACAGATACGCAGTATTTT. The complete variable domain, with remaining parts taken from reference TRBV9 and TRBJ2-3, reads DSGVTQTPKHLITATGQRVTLRCSPRSGDLSVYWYQQSLDQGLQFLIQYYNGEERAKGNILERFSAQQFPDLHSELNLSSLELGDSALYFCASSVPSGGATGGLTDTQYFGPGTRLTVL.

Only a few counts were recorded for this clone. The genes are TRBV11-2 and TRBJ1-3, with D perhaps matching TRBD1 (6 bases). The CDR3 consists of 14 residues. Per the germline V gene, CDR1 is SGHAT and CDR2 is FQNNGV. Trimming took 6 bases from V and 0 from J, leaving 9 bases between them. CDR3 sequence: CASSTGNSGNTIYF. In nucleotides, the CDR3 is TGTGCCAGCAGTACAGGGAACTCTGGAAACACCATATATTTT. Drawing the rest from reference TRBV11-2 and TRBJ1-3, the complete variable domain is EAGVAQSPRYKIIEKRQSVAFWCNPISGHATLYWYQQILGQGPKLLIQFQNNGVVDDSQLPKDRFSAERLKGVDSTLKIQPAKLEDSAVYLCASSTGNSGNTIYFGEGSWLTVV.

The gene calls are TRBV5-1 and TRBJ1-2; 7 nucleotides agree with TRBD1. Germline assignment: CDR1 SGHRS and CDR2 YFSETQ. Trimming cost V 4 bases and J 4 bases; bases outside gene matches: 7. This CDR3 is 14 amino acids long. DNA for the CDR3: TGCGCCAGCAGCCTGGACAGGCCTATCTATGGCTACACCTTC. Protein: CASSLDRPIYGYTF.

V is TRBV6-6 and J is TRBJ1-6; 8 positions agree with TRBD1. The CDR3 runs to 15 residues. Germline V gives CDR1 MNHNY, CDR2 SVGAGI (reference sequence). Trimming at V came to 0 bases and at J to 7 bases, leaving 2 bases not matched to a gene. The CDR3 DNA follows: TGTGCCAGCAGTTACTCGGGACAGGACAATTCACCCCTCCACTTT. Translated, it gives CASSYSGQDNSPLHF.

This clone was seen a single time. This sequence joins TRBV10-3 and TRBJ1-1, with a weak D call TRBD1 (5 bases). V lost 2 bases to trimming and J lost 3 bases, with 16 bases between them. The CDR3 totals 16 residues. In germline, CDR1 is ENHRY, CDR2 SYGVKD. Here the CDR3 DNA reads TGTGCCATCAGTGAGAGGGTTGGGGCGGGGTACACTGAAGCTTTCTTT. Amino acid sequence: CAISERVGAGYTEAFF.

The chain has TRBV29-1 and TRBJ2-2; D not resolved. In germline, CDR1 is SQVTM, CDR2 ANQGSEA. With 1 base removed from V and 5 bases from J, the gap between germline ends came to 5 bases. CDR3 length equals 12 residues. The CDR3 loop reads CSVEAGTGELFF. The CDR3 DNA follows: TGCAGCGTTGAAGCCGGTACCGGGGAGCTGTTTTTT.

The V call is TRBV4-2, the J call TRBJ1-1, with D possibly being TRBD1 (5 bases). Trimming shortened V by 3 bases and J by 1 base, and 9 bases separated the two germline ends. The CDR3 covers 14 residues. The germline CDR1 and CDR2 sequences are LGHNA and YNFKEQ. The CDR3 sequence is CASSHGRGNTEAFF. The CDR3 DNA sequence: TGTGCCAGCAGCCATGGGAGGGGGAACACTGAAGCTTTCTTT.

The rearrangement links TRBV6-6 to TRBJ2-1; D call uncertain. The germline gives CDR1 MNHNY, CDR2 SVGAGI (reference sequence). The V gene lost 2 bases and the J gene lost 7 bases, with 15 bases spanning the gap. This CDR3 contains 15 residues. DNA for the CDR3: TGTGCCAGCAGTTACCCGGCCCCTCTGGAGAATGAGCAGTTCTTC. Protein: CASSYPAPLENEQFF.

CDR3 DNA sequence: TGCGCCAGCAGCCAAGGGACAGGGTACTACGAGCAGTACTTC. Amino acid sequence: CASSQGTGYYEQYF. The rearrangement links TRBV4-3 to TRBJ2-7; TRBD1 matches at 8 bases. V lost 1 base, J lost 3 bases, and 2 bases stayed unmatched. CDR1 is LGHNA, CDR2 YSLEER, per germline. The CDR3 is 14 amino acids.

This chain joins TRBV9 and TRBJ1-3, with D tentatively TRBD1 (6 bases). CDR1 SGDLS and CDR2 YYNGEE come from the germline V gene. The V gene lost 3 bases and the J gene lost 4 bases, with 17 bases spanning the gap. The CDR3 loop spans 16 amino acids. In nucleotides, the CDR3 is TGTGCCAGCAGCGCTAGCACTACAGGGTTAGGAAACACCATATATTTT. Protein: CASSASTTGLGNTIYF.

The CDR3 coding sequence is TGTGCCAGCAGCCCGACAGGGGACTATGGCTACACCTTC. It specifies CASSPTGDYGYTF. The chain couples TRBV7-3 to TRBJ1-2; TRBD1 matches at 8 bases. V was pared by 5 bases and J by 3 bases, with 2 bases of the junction left unmatched. Germline values: CDR1 SGHTA, CDR2 FQGTGA. This CDR3 spans 13 amino acids.

This clone has just a few counts. The junction and the germline gene differ at one end; a read error may be behind it. The V call is TRBV19, the J call TRBJ2-1, with D possibly being TRBD2 (6 bases). The CDR3 is made up of 12 amino acids. Germline CDR1 reads LNHDA; CDR2 reads SQIVND (reference sequence). CDR3 region: CASSIAGLPLVF. The DNA for the CDR3 is TGTGCCAGTAGTATAGCGGGACTCCCCCTAGTCTTC.